Following are 32 T cell receptor beta chains from one sample sequenced in a study of OX40 agonist ivuxolimab in advanced cancers. Profiling relied on immunoSEQ multiplex PCR, and the TCRdb table lists in-frame clones only, not all of them. The sample has some 19,000 clones; 65% to 85% are singletons. Sequencing was performed on CD4+ or CD8+ T cells sorted from blood, taken in a trial of the OX40 agonist ivuxolimab. The receptors were sampled from an adult with an advanced solid tumor such as melanoma, head and neck, liver or kidney cancer.

The CDR3 here is CASSHFRRDHNSPLHF. The CDR3 region has the DNA TGTGCCAGCTCACACTTCCGGCGCGACCATAATTCACCCCTCCACTTT. V and J are TRBV25-1 and TRBJ1-6; D is unclear. Germline V gene sequence: CDR1 MGHDK, CDR2 SYGVNS. This CDR3 is 16 amino acids long. V was pared by 8 bases and J by 5 bases, with 19 bases between. Variable domain in full (rest from reference TRBV25-1 and TRBJ1-6): EADIYQTPRYLVIGTGKKITLECSQTMGHDKMYWYQQDPGMELHLIHYSYGVNSTEKGDLSSESTVSRIRTEHFPLTLESARPSHTSQYLCASSHFRRDHNSPLHFGNGTRLTVT.

J is TRBJ2-1 and V is TRBV6-4; perhaps TRBD2 as D (6 bases). This CDR3 region has 16 residues. Germline V gene sequence: CDR1 MRHNA, CDR2 SNTAGT. V was trimmed by 0 bases and J by 1 base, leaving 10 bases between them. DNA of the CDR3: TGTGCCAGCAGTGACTCCGGGGGAGTATCCTACAATGAGCAGTTCTTC. This sequence encodes CASSDSGGVSYNEQFF.

This sequence joins TRBV9 and TRBJ1-3; TRBD1 is a possible D gene (6 bases). The CDR3 loop spans 15 amino acids. Germline V lookup: CDR1 SGDLS, CDR2 YYNGEE. V dropped 4 bases and J dropped 0 bases, with 11 bases sitting between them. The CDR3 sequence is CASSTTGYSGNTIYF. The CDR3 DNA reads as TGTGCCAGCAGCACAACAGGGTACTCTGGAAACACCATATATTTT. The whole variable domain, remainder taken from reference TRBV9 and TRBJ1-3, is DSGVTQTPKHLITATGQRVTLRCSPRSGDLSVYWYQQSLDQGLQFLIQYYNGEERAKGNILERFSAQQFPDLHSELNLSSLELGDSALYFCASSTTGYSGNTIYFGEGSWLTVV.

The J gene is TRBJ2-5, the V gene TRBV25-1; D unresolved. The V end lost 0 bases, the J end lost 0 bases, and 5 bases lay between the germline ends. This CDR3 has 14 amino acids. From germline, CDR1 is MGHDK and CDR2 SYGVNS. CDR3 amino acids: CASSEYGYQETQYF. The DNA of the CDR3 is TGTGCCAGCAGTGAATATGGCTACCAAGAGACCCAGTACTTC.

This chain uses TRBV7-6 with TRBJ2-7; 9 positions match TRBD1. CDR3 length equals 15 residues. The germline V gene encodes CDR1 SGHVS and CDR2 FNYEAQ. The V gene end was trimmed by 5 bases and the J gene end by 0 bases; junction bases not matched to a gene: 5. The CDR3 DNA reads as TGTGCCAGCAGCCGAGGGACAGGGAGCTCCTACGAGCAGTACTTC. This sequence encodes CASSRGTGSSYEQYF.

J is TRBJ2-3 and V is TRBV14, with D hard to call. Trimming cost V 6 bases and J 3 bases, with 4 bases left between them. This CDR3 has 11 amino acids. Germline V gives CDR1 SGHDN, CDR2 FVKESK. The CDR3 DNA sequence: TGTGCCAGCAGACAAACAGATACGCAGTATTTT. Protein: CASRQTDTQYF.

The V gene is TRBV2, the J gene TRBJ1-1; D may be TRBD1 (6 bases). V lost 8 bases and J lost 6, with 10 bases in between. CDR3 length: 11 amino acids. CDR1 is SNHLY, CDR2 FYNNEI, per germline. CDR3 sequence: CASGGGPEAFF. The CDR3 DNA reads as TGTGCCAGCGGGGGGGGCCCTGAAGCTTTCTTT.

The chain combines TRBV6-1 with TRBJ2-7; possible D gene TRBD1, 6 bases. V lost 1 base, J lost 3 bases, and 13 bases lay in between. This CDR3 is 15 amino acids long. Per germline, CDR1 MNHNS and CDR2 SASEGT. CDR3 protein: CASSEVIGGIYEQYF. The CDR3 region has the DNA TGTGCCAGCAGTGAAGTAATAGGGGGTATCTACGAGCAGTACTTC.

This clone was seen only a few times. The chain joins TRBV7-2 to TRBJ1-1; D uncertain. The CDR3 covers 15 residues. Germline-derived CDR1 and CDR2 are SGHTA and FQGNSA. V dropped 1 base and J dropped 10 bases, with 19 bases sitting between them. The CDR3 protein is CASSLVTPRPNGAFF. CDR3 DNA: TGTGCCAGCAGCTTAGTCACCCCTAGACCCAATGGAGCTTTCTTT.

The rearrangement joins TRBV7-9 to TRBJ1-2; no clear D. Germline CDR1 SEHNR, CDR2 FQNEAQ (reference sequence). The CDR3 covers 12 residues. Trimming removed 4 bases at V and 8 bases at J, with 11 bases between. The CDR3 nucleotides are TGTGCCAGCAGCTCGGGGTTGATAGGCTACACCTTC. Translated, it gives CASSSGLIGYTF.

In DNA, the CDR3 is TGCGCCAGCAGCCCAGGGGTTGGGGCCAACGTCCTGACTTTC. This translates into CASSPGVGANVLTF. The chain carries TRBV4-1 and TRBJ2-6, with D possibly matching TRBD1 (6 bases). V was cut by 4 bases and J by 3 bases, with 7 bases left in between. CDR3 length: 14 amino acids. The V gene's germline CDR1 is MGHRA and CDR2 YSYEKL.

In DNA, the CDR3 is TGTGCCGCCCGGGACAAGCTCCTTTATGGCTACACCTTC. Amino acid sequence: CAARDKLLYGYTF. This chain joins TRBV19 and TRBJ1-2, with a weak D call TRBD1 (6 bases). The CDR3 contains 13 residues. From germline, CDR1 is LNHDA and CDR2 SQIVND (reference sequence). Trimming shortened V by 11 bases and J by 5 bases, and 18 bases separated the two germline ends.

The CDR3, as DNA: TGTGCCAGCAGCGTCCGAAACGGGGCCGGGGAGCTGTTTTTT. Its protein is CASSVRNGAGELFF. V and J are TRBV9 and TRBJ2-2, with D possibly TRBD2 on 5 matching bases. The V end lost 2 bases, the J end lost 6 bases, and 11 bases lay between the germline ends. The CDR3 loop spans 14 amino acids. Germline lookup yields CDR1 SGDLS and CDR2 YYNGEE.

The chain uses TRBV6-5 and TRBJ2-7, with 9 bases aligning to TRBD1. Germline CDR1 and CDR2: MNHEY and SVGAGI. There are 12 residues in the CDR3. V was clipped by 2 bases and J by 8 bases; unmatched bases: 1. As DNA, the CDR3 is TGTGCCAGCAGTTACGACAGGGGGAAGCAGTACTTC. Encoded protein: CASSYDRGKQYF.

The chain employs TRBV6-1 and TRBJ1-1, with D uncertain. V gave up 0 bases and J gave up 0 bases, with 8 bases separating them. The germline V gene encodes CDR1 MNHNS and CDR2 SASEGT. CDR3 length equals 15 residues. CDR3 in amino acids: CASSEAPELNTEAFF. DNA for the CDR3: TGTGCCAGCAGTGAAGCACCGGAGTTGAACACTGAAGCTTTCTTT.

The chain is built from TRBV7-9 and TRBJ1-1; 9 bases are shared with TRBD1. This CDR3 has 19 residues. Germline values: CDR1 SEHNR, CDR2 FQNEAQ (reference sequence). V shed 5 bases, J shed 3 bases, and the junction held 19 bases outside the gene matches. CDR3 bases: TGTGCCAGCAGCCCTAGCATCGGGACAGGGAATGCATCGGACACTGAAGCTTTCTTT. Translation gives CASSPSIGTGNASDTEAFF. Together with reference TRBV7-9 and TRBJ1-1, the CDR3 gives the full variable domain: DTGVSQNPRHKITKRGQNVTFRCDPISEHNRLYWYRQTLGQGPEFLTYFQNEAQLEKSRLLSDRFSAERPKGSFSTLEIQRTEQGDSAMYLCASSPSIGTGNASDTEAFFGQGTRLTVV.

This clone was seen a single time. Written as DNA, the CDR3 is TGTGCCAGCAGTGACGCCCCCGGGCTTTCCTACGAGCAGTACTTC. Its protein product is CASSDAPGLSYEQYF. This chain joins TRBV6-1 and TRBJ2-7; D is unclear. Per the germline V gene, CDR1 is MNHNS and CDR2 is SASEGT. Trimming cost V 3 bases and J 1 base, with 13 bases left between them. This CDR3 comprises 15 residues.

Judged by abundance, this clone is medium-sized (0.01 to 0.1%). This rearrangement joins TRBV28 to TRBJ1-1, with D possibly matching TRBD1 (6 bases). Germline CDR1 is MDHEN and CDR2 is SYDVKM. Deletions cut 6 bases from V and 6 bases from J, with 8 bases between. The CDR3 loop spans 11 amino acids. The CDR3 sequence: CASSRQAEAFF. The DNA of the CDR3 is TGTGCCAGCAGCAGACAGGCTGAAGCTTTCTTT.

The V gene is TRBV9, the J gene TRBJ2-5; the D gene is possibly TRBD2 (5 bases). CDR3 length: 14 amino acids. Per germline, CDR1 SGDLS and CDR2 YYNGEE. Trimming pared 0 bases from V and 5 bases from J, leaving 11 bases between. CDR3 loop: CASSVAGSLETQYF. In DNA, the CDR3 is TGTGCCAGCAGCGTAGCGGGGTCCTTGGAGACCCAGTACTTC.

V and J are TRBV9 and TRBJ2-5, with D possibly being TRBD2 (5 bases). The DNA end is more similar to TRBJ2-7, so the J call may be wrong. CDR3 length equals 13 residues. In germline, CDR1 is SGDLS, CDR2 YYNGEE. The CDR3 loop is CASSQTPGDEQYF. CDR3 bases: TGTGCCAGCAGCCAGACCCCCGGGGACGAGCAGTACTTC.

Only one count was recorded for this clone. The V call is TRBV2, the J call TRBJ2-5; 9 bases align to TRBD1. Germline CDR1 SNHLY, CDR2 FYNNEI. CDR3 length equals 13 residues. V was clipped by 10 bases and J by 4 bases; unmatched bases: 7. The CDR3 DNA sequence: TGTGCCATTACAGGGGGCGTTGGAGAGACCCAGTACTTC. Its protein is CAITGGVGETQYF.

This clone has only a few counts. V and J are TRBV30 and TRBJ2-7; D may be TRBD1 (5 bases). V was cut by 0 bases and J by 5 bases, with 11 bases left in between. In germline, CDR1 is GTSNPN, CDR2 SVGIG (reference sequence). This CDR3 has 13 amino acids. The CDR3 here is CAWSVAGIDEQYF. The CDR3, as DNA: TGTGCCTGGAGTGTTGCAGGGATCGACGAGCAGTACTTC.

CDR3 amino acids: CASSGLAGGDEQFF. The CDR3 nucleotides are TGTGCCAGCAGTGGGCTAGCGGGGGGCGATGAGCAGTTCTTC. The rearrangement uses TRBV6-1 and TRBJ2-1; 11 bases are a match to TRBD2. Germline CDR1 is MNHNS and CDR2 is SASEGT. This CDR3 is built from 14 residues. V dropped 4 bases and J dropped 8; count of bases not matched to a gene: 4.

The rearrangement uses TRBV4-1 and TRBJ2-1; D may be TRBD2 (5 bases). Germline assignment: CDR1 MGHRA and CDR2 YSYEKL. Trimming left V 0 bases short and J 8 bases short, with 14 bases between. This CDR3 comprises 15 residues. For the CDR3, the DNA is TGCGCCAGCAGCCAAGACCTCCGGGAAGCAGATGAGCAGTTCTTC. Translation gives CASSQDLREADEQFF.

The V gene is TRBV7-9, the J gene TRBJ1-2; 12 bases are a match to TRBD1. The junction had 5 bases not matched to a gene; V was cut back by 5 bases and J by 7 bases. Germline CDR1 and CDR2: SEHNR and FQNEAQ (reference sequence). CDR3 size: 14 residues. The DNA for the CDR3 is TGTGCCAGCAGCCCGGGACAGGGGGCGCTTGGCTACACCTTC. Its translation: CASSPGQGALGYTF.

This clone was seen a single time. V gene TRBV6-1 combines with J gene TRBJ2-5; D possibly matches TRBD1 or TRBD2 (6 bases each). The J call may be wrong; the DNA end is better matched by TRBJ2-7. CDR3 length equals 15 residues. Per germline, CDR1 MNHNS and CDR2 SASEGT. CDR3 coding DNA: TGTGCCAGCAGTGAAGAGCCGGGGGCGGCCTACGAGCAGTACTTC. It codes for CASSEEPGAAYEQYF.

The rearrangement links TRBV20-1 to TRBJ2-7; 7 bases are shared with TRBD2. Germline trimming cut 6 bases from V and 5 bases from J; bases unmatched to any gene: 4. CDR1 and CDR2 (germline): DFQATT, SNEGSKA (reference sequence). The CDR3 contains 11 residues. CDR3 sequence reads: CSAAGDDEQYF. CDR3 DNA sequence: TGCAGTGCGGCGGGAGACGACGAGCAGTACTTC.

This sequence joins TRBV27 and TRBJ2-1; TRBD1 matches at 7 bases. Germline V gene sequence: CDR1 MNHEY, CDR2 SMNVEV (reference sequence). V lost 8 bases, J lost 5 bases, and 9 bases stayed unmatched. The CDR3 spans 14 residues. The CDR3 here is CASAQDRPDNEQFF. In nucleotides, the CDR3 is TGTGCCAGCGCCCAGGACAGGCCCGACAATGAGCAGTTCTTC.

This clone was detected once. The rearrangement uses TRBV13 and TRBJ2-1, with 7 bases lining up with TRBD1. J gave up 4 bases and V 4 bases, and 4 bases lay outside the gene matches. Germline-derived CDR1 and CDR2 are PRHDT and FYEKMQ (reference sequence). The CDR3 has 14 amino acids. CDR3 loop: CASSWGQRYNEQFF. The CDR3 bases are TGTGCCAGCAGCTGGGGACAGAGGTACAATGAGCAGTTCTTC.

This clone was seen just once. V and J are TRBV20-1 and TRBJ1-1; no clear D gene. V was pared by 5 bases and J by 7 bases, with 11 bases between. CDR3 length: 11 amino acids. Germline V gene data show CDR1 as DFQATT and CDR2 as SNEGSKA (reference sequence). The CDR3 reads CSAWYRLEAFF. CDR3 DNA sequence: TGCAGTGCTTGGTACCGGCTTGAAGCTTTCTTT.

The genes are TRBV18 and TRBJ2-2; 12 nucleotides line up with TRBD2. Trimming took 1 base from V and 0 from J; bases not matched to a gene: 3. Per the germline V gene, CDR1 is KGHSH and CDR2 is LQKENI. The CDR3 has 18 amino acids. In DNA form, the CDR3 reads TGTGCCAGCTCACCACGAGGACTAGCGGGGCCGAACACCGGGGAGCTGTTTTTT. This gives the protein CASSPRGLAGPNTGELFF.

This clone has just one count. V usage is TRBV4-1 and J usage is TRBJ1-1; D is possibly TRBD1 (5 bases). Germline loops: CDR1 MGHRA, CDR2 YSYEKL. CDR3 length: 15 residues. The V end lost 10 bases, the J end lost 7 bases, and 25 bases lay between the germline ends. CDR3: CATPGPPDFWVEAFF. In nucleotides, the CDR3 is TGCGCCACTCCGGGACCCCCCGATTTCTGGGTTGAAGCTTTCTTT.